This note documents a single T cell receptor (beta chain) sequence. The antigen is not known. The entry originates in a study of early stage breast cancer tumors. Whole-study context: Most of the 16 invasive tumors were ER+, PR+ and HER2-.

CDR1 SNHLY and CDR2 FYNNEI come from the germline V gene. Losses at the gene ends were 6 bases for V and 0 bases for J; bases not matched to a gene: 17. CDR3 length: 19 residues. Broader study findings: Most shared enriched TCRB sequences were commonly generated ones. Unsorted bulk genomic DNA sequencing lacked pairing and functional marker data.

Libraries were prepared by immunoSEQ multiplex PCR; TCRdb keeps only in-frame clonotypes and omits some of them. The sample contains about 9,500 clones, 66% of which appear only once. This chain links TRBV2 with TRBJ1-2; 9 positions match TRBD1. The sample was breast tumor tissue. The receptor comes from a person between 45 and 65 years old with breast cancer. CDR3 in amino acids: CASSENRGPGELANYGYTF. For the CDR3, the DNA is TGTGCCAGCAGCGAAAACAGGGGGCCTGGCGAGTTAGCTAACTATGGCTACACCTTC.